These T cell receptor beta chains were read from a single sample in a study of radiation and T cells in renal cell carcinoma. The repertoire was sequenced with immunoSEQ multiplex PCR; TCRdb's copy has only in-frame clones and lacks some. Here the sample spans 70,000 to 95,000 clones, over 65% being singletons. Sequenced here: blood, sampled from a patient whose treatment included radiotherapy and nephrectomy. The source is a man between 60 and 75 years old with renal cell carcinoma. CDR3s include the opening cysteine and the closing phenylalanine or tryptophan. The order of the fields is V gene, J gene, D gene, clone size, CDR3 protein, CDR3 DNA. A D gene is named only where the DNA matches it firmly. For some rows the clone size is stated as once, few or many, or as a class when expanded; others skip it.

V: TRBV7-2
J: TRBJ2-1
D: -
size: -
CDR3: CASTPPLWENWAYNEQFF
DNA: TGTGCCAGCACCCCCCCTCTTTGGGAAAACTGGGCCTACAATGAGCAGTTCTTC

V: TRBV19
J: TRBJ1-5
D: -
size: few
CDR3: CASTSWGGEGFGQPQHF
DNA: TGTGCCAGTACTTCCTGGGGAGGGGAGGGATTCGGTCAGCCCCAGCATTTT

V: TRBV28
J: TRBJ1-2
D: -
size: -
CDR3: CASSLHRGGYTF
DNA: TGTGCCAGCAGTTTACATCGGGGGGGCTACACCTTC

V: TRBV18
J: TRBJ2-1
D: TRBD2
size: -
CDR3: CASPRGSGSEKGQFF
DNA: TGTGCCAGCCCTAGGGGTAGCGGGAGTGAAAAAGGGCAGTTCTTC

V: TRBV7-9
J: TRBJ2-1
D: TRBD1
size: -
CDR3: CASTVNRGYYNEQFF
DNA: TGTGCCAGCACAGTGAACAGGGGTTATTACAATGAGCAGTTCTTC

V: TRBV29-1
J: TRBJ1-1
D: -
size: -
CDR3: CSVVREGNTEAFF
DNA: TGCAGCGTTGTTAGAGAGGGGAACACTGAAGCTTTCTTT

V: TRBV5-4
J: TRBJ2-7
D: TRBD2
size: -
CDR3: CACGTSGTYEQYF
DNA: TGTGCCTGTGGGACTAGCGGAACCTACGAGCAGTACTTC

V: TRBV5-1
J: TRBJ2-3
D: TRBD2
size: once
CDR3: CASKGGSTTDTQYF
DNA: TGCGCCAGCAAGGGCGGGAGTACAACAGATACGCAGTATTTT

V: TRBV9
J: TRBJ1-4
D: -
size: -
CDR3: CASSLSGEKLFF
DNA: TGTGCCAGCAGCCTAAGCGGGGAAAAACTGTTTTTT

V: TRBV7-9
J: TRBJ2-7
D: TRBD1
size: once
CDR3: CASSYRDRGHEQYF
DNA: TGTGCCAGCAGCTACCGGGACAGGGGGCACGAGCAGTACTTC

V: TRBV7-9
J: TRBJ2-3
D: TRBD2
size: -
CDR3: CASSGTSGGAPTSTDTQYF
DNA: TGTGCCAGCAGCGGGACTAGCGGGGGAGCTCCTACTAGCACAGATACGCAGTATTTT

V: TRBV7-2
J: TRBJ2-3
D: -
size: -
CDR3: CASSPGQFTDTQYF
DNA: TGTGCCAGCAGCCCTGGACAGTTCACAGATACGCAGTATTTT

V: TRBV5-1
J: TRBJ2-2
D: -
size: -
CDR3: CASTPEGPGELFF
DNA: TGCGCCAGCACCCCCGAAGGCCCCGGGGAGCTGTTTTTT

V: TRBV28
J: TRBJ1-1
D: -
size: -
CDR3: CASSLPEEAFF
DNA: TGTGCCAGCAGTTTGCCTGAGGAAGCTTTCTTT

V: TRBV19
J: TRBJ2-1
D: TRBD2
size: -
CDR3: CASSSLFRETSGRGEQFF
DNA: TGTGCCAGTAGTTCTCTGTTCCGTGAAACTAGCGGGAGGGGTGAGCAGTTCTTC

V: TRBV10-3
J: TRBJ2-7
D: TRBD1
size: -
CDR3: CAISRDRGRDEQYF
DNA: TGTGCCATCAGCCGGGACAGGGGGCGCGACGAGCAGTACTTC

V: TRBV2
J: TRBJ2-3
D: -
size: -
CDR3: CASSLRPDTDTQYF
DNA: TGTGCCAGCTCCCTCCGGCCAGACACAGATACGCAGTATTTT

V: TRBV28
J: TRBJ1-5
D: TRBD1
size: -
CDR3: CASRGQGGTSNQPQHF
DNA: TGTGCCAGCAGGGGACAGGGAGGGACTAGCAATCAGCCCCAGCATTTT

V: TRBV28
J: TRBJ2-7
D: -
size: -
CDR3: CASTPPAGRQISYEQYF
DNA: TGTGCCAGCACCCCCCCCGCCGGTCGACAGATCTCCTACGAGCAGTACTTC

V: TRBV5-4
J: TRBJ2-7
D: -
size: -
CDR3: CASNDRWQYF
DNA: TGTGCCAGCAACGACAGGTGGCAGTACTTC

V: TRBV13
J: TRBJ1-4
D: -
size: -
CDR3: CASKGPGEKLFF
DNA: TGTGCCAGCAAGGGACCAGGGGAAAAACTGTTTTTT

V: TRBV7-9
J: TRBJ2-2
D: -
size: -
CDR3: CASSLEGWDTGELFF
DNA: TGTGCCAGCAGCTTGGAGGGGTGGGACACCGGGGAGCTGTTTTTT

V: TRBV28
J: TRBJ2-2
D: TRBD1
size: -
CDR3: CASKRQGYAGELFF
DNA: TGTGCCAGCAAGAGACAGGGGTATGCCGGGGAGCTGTTTTTT

V: TRBV6-1
J: TRBJ2-4
D: TRBD2
size: few
CDR3: CASSGGLAVKIPPAKNIQYF
DNA: TGTGCCAGCAGTGGAGGACTAGCAGTGAAAATTCCCCCGGCCAAAAACATTCAGTACTTC

V: TRBV9
J: TRBJ2-7
D: -
size: -
CDR3: CASSVEAGIDEQYF
DNA: TGTGCCAGCAGCGTAGAGGCAGGGATCGACGAGCAGTACTTC

V: TRBV9
J: TRBJ2-3
D: -
size: -
CDR3: CASSPGRGSTQYF
DNA: TGTGCCAGCAGCCCGGGCCGGGGGAGCACGCAGTATTTT

V: TRBV27
J: TRBJ2-7
D: TRBD1
size: -
CDR3: CASSLQGTGDYEQYF
DNA: TGTGCCAGCAGCCTACAAGGGACAGGGGACTACGAGCAGTACTTC

V: TRBV9
J: TRBJ1-1
D: -
size: -
CDR3: CASCRGMNTEAFF
DNA: TGTGCCAGCTGCAGGGGCATGAACACTGAAGCTTTCTTT

V: TRBV5-3
J: TRBJ1-2
D: TRBD1
size: once
CDR3: CARRPGTGYYVHYGYTF
DNA: TGTGCCAGAAGACCCGGGACAGGGTACTATGTTCACTATGGCTACACCTTC

V: TRBV19
J: TRBJ2-7
D: -
size: -
CDR3: CATEGRYEQYF
DNA: TGTGCCACCGAGGGTCGCTACGAGCAGTACTTC

V: TRBV6-5
J: TRBJ2-7
D: TRBD1
size: -
CDR3: CASKPGQFYEQYF
DNA: TGTGCCAGCAAACCGGGACAGTTCTACGAGCAGTACTTC

V: TRBV7-2
J: TRBJ1-1
D: -
size: few
CDR3: CASSLGLGNRDYSTAFF
DNA: TGTGCCAGCAGCTTAGGTTTGGGGAACAGGGACTACAGTACAGCTTTCTTT

V: TRBV7-9
J: TRBJ2-3
D: -
size: -
CDR3: CASSSAVASDTDTQYF
DNA: TGTGCCAGCAGCTCCGCCGTAGCGAGTGACACAGATACGCAGTATTTT

V: TRBV7-2
J: TRBJ1-5
D: -
size: -
CDR3: CASSLQGGLVQPQHF
DNA: TGTGCCAGCAGCTTACAGGGAGGCCTGGTTCAGCCCCAGCATTTT

V: TRBV18
J: TRBJ2-1
D: TRBD2
size: -
CDR3: CASSLTSGLSYNEQFF
DNA: TGTGCCAGCTCGCTGACTAGCGGCCTTTCCTACAATGAGCAGTTCTTC

V: TRBV7-9
J: TRBJ2-5
D: -
size: -
CDR3: CASSLLVSGYQETQYF
DNA: TGTGCCAGCAGCTTGTTAGTTAGCGGTTACCAAGAGACCCAGTACTTC

V: TRBV5-4
J: TRBJ2-6
D: TRBD2
size: -
CDR3: CASSAGGSSGANVLTF
DNA: TGTGCCAGCAGCGCGGGGGGGAGCTCTGGGGCCAACGTCCTGACTTTC

V: TRBV9
J: TRBJ2-5
D: -
size: -
CDR3: CASSVEQGAQYF
DNA: TGTGCCAGCAGCGTAGAGCAGGGCGCCCAGTACTTC

V: TRBV19
J: TRBJ2-1
D: TRBD2
size: once
CDR3: CASNPRTSGRAYEQFF
DNA: TGTGCCAGTAACCCCCGGACTAGCGGGAGGGCCTACGAGCAGTTCTTC

V: TRBV19
J: TRBJ2-5
D: -
size: -
CDR3: CASSIGGGPQYF
DNA: TGTGCCAGTAGTATAGGAGGGGGACCCCAGTACTTC

V: TRBV11-3
J: TRBJ2-1
D: -
size: once
CDR3: CASSLGRGTGYYNEQFF
DNA: TGTGCCAGCAGCCTAGGCCGAGGAACAGGGTATTACAATGAGCAGTTCTTC

V: TRBV6-5
J: TRBJ2-2
D: TRBD1
size: -
CDR3: CASSLDRATGELFF
DNA: TGTGCCAGCAGCCTGGACAGGGCCACCGGGGAGCTGTTTTTT

V: TRBV11-2
J: TRBJ2-4
D: TRBD1
size: -
CDR3: CASSTQGFENIQYF
DNA: TGTGCCAGCAGCACACAGGGGTTCGAAAACATTCAGTACTTC